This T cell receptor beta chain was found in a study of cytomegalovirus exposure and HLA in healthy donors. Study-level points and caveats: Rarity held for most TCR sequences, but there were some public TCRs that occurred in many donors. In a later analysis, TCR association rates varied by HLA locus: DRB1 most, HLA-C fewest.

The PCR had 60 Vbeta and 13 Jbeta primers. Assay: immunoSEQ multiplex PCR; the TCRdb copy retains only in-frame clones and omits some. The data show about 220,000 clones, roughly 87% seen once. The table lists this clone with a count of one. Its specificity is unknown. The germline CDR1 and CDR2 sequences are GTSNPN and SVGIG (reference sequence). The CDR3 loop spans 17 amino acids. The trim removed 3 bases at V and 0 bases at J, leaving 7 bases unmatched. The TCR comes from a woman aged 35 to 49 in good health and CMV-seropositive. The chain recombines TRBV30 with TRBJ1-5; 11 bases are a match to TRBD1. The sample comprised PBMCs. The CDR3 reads CAWSWDRGLNSNQPQHF. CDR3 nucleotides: TGTGCCTGGAGCTGGGACAGGGGGTTGAATAGCAATCAGCCCCAGCATTTT.